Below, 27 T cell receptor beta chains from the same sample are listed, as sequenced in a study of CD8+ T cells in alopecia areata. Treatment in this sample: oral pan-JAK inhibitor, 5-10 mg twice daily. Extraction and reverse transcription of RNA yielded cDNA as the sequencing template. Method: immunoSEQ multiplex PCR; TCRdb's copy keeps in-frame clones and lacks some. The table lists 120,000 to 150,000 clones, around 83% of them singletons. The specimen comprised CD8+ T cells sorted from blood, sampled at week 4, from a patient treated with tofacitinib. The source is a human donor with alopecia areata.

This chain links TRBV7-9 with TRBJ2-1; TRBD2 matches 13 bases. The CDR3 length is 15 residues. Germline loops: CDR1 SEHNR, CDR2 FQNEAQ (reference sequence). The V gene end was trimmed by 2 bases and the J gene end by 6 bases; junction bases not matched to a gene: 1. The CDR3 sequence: CASSLTSGRANEQFF. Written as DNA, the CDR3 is TGTGCCAGCAGCTTAACTAGCGGGAGGGCCAATGAGCAGTTCTTC.

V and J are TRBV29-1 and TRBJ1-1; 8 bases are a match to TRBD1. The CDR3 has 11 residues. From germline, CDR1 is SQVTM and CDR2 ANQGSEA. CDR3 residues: CSTGGDTEAFF. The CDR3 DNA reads TGCAGTACAGGGGGGGACACTGAAGCTTTCTTT.

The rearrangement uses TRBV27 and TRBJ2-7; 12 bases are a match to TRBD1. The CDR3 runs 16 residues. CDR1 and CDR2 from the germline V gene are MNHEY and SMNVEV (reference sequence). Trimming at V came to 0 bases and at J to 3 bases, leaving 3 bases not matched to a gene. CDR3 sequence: CASSLSGTGGLYEQYF. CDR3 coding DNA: TGTGCCAGCAGTTTATCCGGGACAGGGGGCCTCTACGAGCAGTACTTC.

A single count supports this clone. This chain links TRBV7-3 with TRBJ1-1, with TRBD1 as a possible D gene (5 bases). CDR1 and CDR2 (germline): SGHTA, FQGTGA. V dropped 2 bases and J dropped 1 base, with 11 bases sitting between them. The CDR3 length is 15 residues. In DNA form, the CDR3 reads TGTGCCAGCAGCTTAGAAGAGGGGTCGAACACTGAAGCTTTCTTT. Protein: CASSLEEGSNTEAFF.

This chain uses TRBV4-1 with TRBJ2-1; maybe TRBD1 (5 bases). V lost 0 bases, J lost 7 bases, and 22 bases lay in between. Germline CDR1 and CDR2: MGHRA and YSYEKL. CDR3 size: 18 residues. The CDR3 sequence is CASSQEGLTVAGWNEQFF. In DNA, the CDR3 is TGCGCCAGCAGCCAAGAGGGCCTGACGGTGGCAGGGTGGAATGAGCAGTTCTTC.

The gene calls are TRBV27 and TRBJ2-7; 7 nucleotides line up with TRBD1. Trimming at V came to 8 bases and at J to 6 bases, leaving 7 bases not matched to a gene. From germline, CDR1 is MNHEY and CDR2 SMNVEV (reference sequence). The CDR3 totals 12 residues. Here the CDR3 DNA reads TGTGCCAGCGCAGGGACAGCCCCCGAGCAGTACTTC. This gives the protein CASAGTAPEQYF.

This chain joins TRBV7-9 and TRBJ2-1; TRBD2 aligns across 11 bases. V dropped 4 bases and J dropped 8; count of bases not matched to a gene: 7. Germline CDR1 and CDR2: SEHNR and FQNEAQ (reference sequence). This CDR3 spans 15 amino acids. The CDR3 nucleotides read TGTGCCAGCAGCTATACTAGCGGGAGACTGGATGAGCAGTTCTTC. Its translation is CASSYTSGRLDEQFF.

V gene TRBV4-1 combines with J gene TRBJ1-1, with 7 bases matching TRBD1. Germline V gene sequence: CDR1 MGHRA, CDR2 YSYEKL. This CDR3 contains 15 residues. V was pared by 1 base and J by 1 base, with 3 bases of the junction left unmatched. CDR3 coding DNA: TGCGCCAGCAGCCAAGGTGGGACAGAGAACACTGAAGCTTTCTTT. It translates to CASSQGGTENTEAFF.

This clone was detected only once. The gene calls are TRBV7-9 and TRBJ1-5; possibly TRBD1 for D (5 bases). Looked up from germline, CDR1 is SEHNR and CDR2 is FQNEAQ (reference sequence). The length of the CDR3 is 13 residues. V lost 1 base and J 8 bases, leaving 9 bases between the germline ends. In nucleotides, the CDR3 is TGTGCCAGCAGCTTAGATGGGACCGAGCCCCAGCATTTT. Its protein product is CASSLDGTEPQHF.

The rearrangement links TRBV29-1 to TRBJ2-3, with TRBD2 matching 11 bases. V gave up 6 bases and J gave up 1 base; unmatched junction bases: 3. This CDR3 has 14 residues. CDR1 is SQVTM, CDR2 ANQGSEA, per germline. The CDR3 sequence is CSVGGLAGTDTQYF. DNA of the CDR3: TGCAGCGTGGGGGGACTAGCGGGCACAGATACGCAGTATTTT.

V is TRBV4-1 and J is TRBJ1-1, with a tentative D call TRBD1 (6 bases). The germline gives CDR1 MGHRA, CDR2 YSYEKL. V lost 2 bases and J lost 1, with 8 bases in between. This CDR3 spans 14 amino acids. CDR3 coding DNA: TGCGCCAGCAGCCAAAACAGGGAGAACACTGAAGCTTTCTTT. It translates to CASSQNRENTEAFF.

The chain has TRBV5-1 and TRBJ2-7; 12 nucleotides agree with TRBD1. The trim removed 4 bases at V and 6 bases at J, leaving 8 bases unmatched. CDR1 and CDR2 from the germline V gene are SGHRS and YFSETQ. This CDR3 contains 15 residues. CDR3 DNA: TGCGCCAGCAGCGACGGGACAGGGGGCCTCGTCGAGCAGTACTTC. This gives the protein CASSDGTGGLVEQYF.

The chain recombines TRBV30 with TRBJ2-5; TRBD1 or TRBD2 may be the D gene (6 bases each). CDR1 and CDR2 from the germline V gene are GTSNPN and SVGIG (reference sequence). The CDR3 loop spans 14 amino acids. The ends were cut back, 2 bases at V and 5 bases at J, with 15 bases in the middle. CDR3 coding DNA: TGTGCCTGGAGTAGGGATTCGGGGGCGGAGACCCAGTACTTC. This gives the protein CAWSRDSGAETQYF.

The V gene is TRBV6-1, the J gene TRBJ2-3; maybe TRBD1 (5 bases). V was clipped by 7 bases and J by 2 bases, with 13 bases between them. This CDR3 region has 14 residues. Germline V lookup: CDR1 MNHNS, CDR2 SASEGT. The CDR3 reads CASTPDMYTDTQYF. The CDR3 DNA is TGTGCCAGCACCCCGGACATGTACACAGATACGCAGTATTTT.

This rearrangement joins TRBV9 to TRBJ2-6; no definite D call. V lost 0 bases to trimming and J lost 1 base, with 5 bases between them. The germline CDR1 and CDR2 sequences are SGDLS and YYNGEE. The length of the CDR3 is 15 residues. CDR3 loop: CASSVATSGANVLTF. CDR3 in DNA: TGTGCCAGCAGCGTAGCCACATCTGGGGCCAACGTCCTGACTTTC.

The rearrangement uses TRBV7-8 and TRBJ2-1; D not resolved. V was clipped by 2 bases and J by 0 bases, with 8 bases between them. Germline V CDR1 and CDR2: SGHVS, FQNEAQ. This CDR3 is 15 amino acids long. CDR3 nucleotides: TGTGCCAGCAGCTTAATCCCGAGCTCCTACAATGAGCAGTTCTTC. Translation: CASSLIPSSYNEQFF.

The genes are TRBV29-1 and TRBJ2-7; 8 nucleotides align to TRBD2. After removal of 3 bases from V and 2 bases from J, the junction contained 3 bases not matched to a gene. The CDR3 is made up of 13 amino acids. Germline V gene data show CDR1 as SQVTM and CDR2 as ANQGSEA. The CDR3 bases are TGCAGCGTTGAGGAGCGGGAGACCTACGAGCAGTACTTC. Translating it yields CSVEERETYEQYF.

The DNA of the CDR3 is TGTGCCAGCAGTTTTATCGGGACAGCGTACGAGCAGTACTTC. This codes for CASSFIGTAYEQYF. The chain links TRBV28 to TRBJ2-7; 7 bases are shared with TRBD1. The germline V gene has CDR1 MDHEN and CDR2 SYDVKM. V shed 3 bases, J shed 4 bases, and the junction held 6 bases outside the gene matches. This CDR3 has 14 residues.

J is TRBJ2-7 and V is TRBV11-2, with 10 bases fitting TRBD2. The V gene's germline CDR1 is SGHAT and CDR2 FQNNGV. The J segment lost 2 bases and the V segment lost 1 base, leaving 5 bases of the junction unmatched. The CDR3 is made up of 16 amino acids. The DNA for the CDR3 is TGTGCCAGCAGCTTAGTTACTAGCGGGGTTGCCTACGAGCAGTACTTC. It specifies CASSLVTSGVAYEQYF.

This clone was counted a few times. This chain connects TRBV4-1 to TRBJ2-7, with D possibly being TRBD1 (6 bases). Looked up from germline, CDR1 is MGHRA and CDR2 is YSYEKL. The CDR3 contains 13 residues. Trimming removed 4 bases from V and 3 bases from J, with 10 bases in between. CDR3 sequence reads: CASSPPGVYEQYF. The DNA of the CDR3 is TGCGCCAGCAGCCCCCCAGGGGTCTACGAGCAGTACTTC.

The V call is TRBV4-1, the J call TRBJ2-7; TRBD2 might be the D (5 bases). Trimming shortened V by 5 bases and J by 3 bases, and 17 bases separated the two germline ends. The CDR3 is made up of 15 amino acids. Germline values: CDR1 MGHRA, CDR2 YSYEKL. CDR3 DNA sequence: TGCGCCAGCAGCACCCGACGAACCGGGGACTACGAGCAGTACTTC. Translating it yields CASSTRRTGDYEQYF.

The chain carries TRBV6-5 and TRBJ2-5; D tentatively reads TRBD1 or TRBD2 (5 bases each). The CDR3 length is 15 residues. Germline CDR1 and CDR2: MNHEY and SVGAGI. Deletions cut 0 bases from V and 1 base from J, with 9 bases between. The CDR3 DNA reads TGTGCCAGCAGTTACTCCTGGGACGGCCAAGAGACCCAGTACTTC. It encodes CASSYSWDGQETQYF.

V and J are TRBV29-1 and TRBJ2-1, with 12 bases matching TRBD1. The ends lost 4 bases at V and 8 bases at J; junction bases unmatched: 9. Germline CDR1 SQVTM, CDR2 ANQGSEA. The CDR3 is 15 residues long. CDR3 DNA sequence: TGCAGCGTTGTATTCACCGGGACAGGGGGCTATGAGCAGTTCTTC. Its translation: CSVVFTGTGGYEQFF.

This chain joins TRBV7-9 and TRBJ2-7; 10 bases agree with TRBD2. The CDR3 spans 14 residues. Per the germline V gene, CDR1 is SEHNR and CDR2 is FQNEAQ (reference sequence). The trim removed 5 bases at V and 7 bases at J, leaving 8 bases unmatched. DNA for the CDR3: TGTGCCAGCAGCACCCCTAGCGGGGGAGCGGAGCAGTACTTC. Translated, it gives CASSTPSGGAEQYF.

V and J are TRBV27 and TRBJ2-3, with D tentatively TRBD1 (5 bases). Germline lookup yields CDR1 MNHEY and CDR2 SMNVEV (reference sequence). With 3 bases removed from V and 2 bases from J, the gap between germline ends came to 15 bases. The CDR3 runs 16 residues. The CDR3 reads CASSFQTGQDTDTQYF. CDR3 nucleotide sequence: TGTGCCAGCAGTTTTCAAACAGGTCAGGACACAGATACGCAGTATTTT.

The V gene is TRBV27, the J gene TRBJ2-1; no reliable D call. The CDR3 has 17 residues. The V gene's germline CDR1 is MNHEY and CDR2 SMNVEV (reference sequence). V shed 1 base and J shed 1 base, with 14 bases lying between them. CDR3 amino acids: CASSLYGGPRSYNEQFF. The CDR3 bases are TGTGCCAGCAGTTTATACGGCGGCCCACGATCCTACAATGAGCAGTTCTTC.

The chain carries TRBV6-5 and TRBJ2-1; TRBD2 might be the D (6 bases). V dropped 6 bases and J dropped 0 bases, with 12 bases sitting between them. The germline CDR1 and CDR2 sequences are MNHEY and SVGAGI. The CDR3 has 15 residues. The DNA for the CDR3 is TGTGCCAGCAGCCAGGACGGGAGCTCCTACAATGAGCAGTTCTTC. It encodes CASSQDGSSYNEQFF.